The clone carrying this T cell receptor (beta chain) was counted a few times. Amplified TCR beta CDR3 regions derived from RNA transcripts. Researchers ran a first-round RT-PCR on the TCR CDR3 using the HTBI primer set. TCRdb ran MiXCR on the multiplex PCR reads and lists one entry per CDR3 protein. The sample holds approximately 530,000 distinct CDR3 sequences, 15% to 20% seen once. The data are from a study of T cells in Graves' hyperthyroidism and ophthalmopathy. This CDR3 has 15 amino acids. Germline V gene data show CDR1 as ENHRY and CDR2 as SYGVKD. V lost 4 bases to trimming and J lost 2 bases; unmatched junction nucleotides: 7.

The rearrangement joins TRBV10-3 to TRBJ2-5; TRBD1 aligns across 7 bases. This TCR was sampled from a man aged 40-49 years with Graves' ophthalmopathy. Sequenced sample: blood. CDR3 amino acids: CAISGPGTAQETQYF. The CDR3 DNA reads as TGTGCCATCAGTGGGCCCGGGACAGCACAAGAGACCCAGTACTTC.